A selection of T cell receptor beta chains follows, all from one sample in a study of technical replicates of blood from several donors. Here immunoSEQ multiplex PCR was the method, and the copy in TCRdb shows in-frame clones only, minus some. The sample lists tens of thousands of clones, around 97% occurring once. What was sequenced was T cells isolated from PBMCs. Source of these receptors: a human donor in good health. Each CDR3 is given with its conserved first and last residue. A D gene is named only where the DNA matches it firmly. The listing skips clone size in some rows; elsewhere it reads once, few, many or a size class.

J: TRBJ2-7; size: .; V: TRBV6-1; D: .; CDR3: CASTLDWPVPVF; DNA: TGTGCCAGCACCCTCGATTGGCCCGTCCCCGTCTTC
J: TRBJ2-1; size: .; V: TRBV7-7; D: TRBD2; CDR3: CASSLDASGNEQFF; DNA: TGTGCCAGCAGCTTAGATGCTAGCGGCAATGAGCAGTTCTTC
J: TRBJ2-7; size: .; V: TRBV5-1; D: .; CDR3: CASSSDMTYEQYF; DNA: TGCGCCAGCAGCTCGGACATGACCTACGAGCAGTACTTC
J: TRBJ2-3; size: .; V: TRBV11-2; D: TRBD1; CDR3: CASSLDRGTGGTDTQYF; DNA: TGTGCCAGCAGCTTAGATCGGGGGACAGGGGGCACGGATACGCAGTATTTT
J: TRBJ1-5; size: once; V: TRBV28; D: TRBD1; CDR3: CASSLLETGVRFYSQPQHF; DNA: TGTGCCAGCAGTTTACTCGAGACAGGGGTCCGTTTTTATAGTCAGCCCCAGCATTTT
J: TRBJ2-7; size: .; V: TRBV5-1; D: .; CDR3: CASSLRTRDYEQYF; DNA: TGCGCCAGCAGCTTGAGAACCAGGGACTACGAGCAGTACTTC
J: TRBJ1-3; size: .; V: TRBV9; D: .; CDR3: CASSLTRLPGNTIYF; DNA: TGTGCCAGCAGCCTAACCAGGCTTCCTGGAAACACCATATATTTT
J: TRBJ2-1; size: .; V: TRBV11-3; D: TRBD2; CDR3: CASSLGWFGGRHNEQFF; DNA: TGTGCCAGCAGCTTAGGCTGGTTCGGCGGGAGACACAATGAGCAGTTCTTC
J: TRBJ1-4; size: .; V: TRBV11-3; D: .; CDR3: CASSLGGTSNEKLFF; DNA: TGTGCCAGCAGCTTAGGGGGGACTTCTAATGAAAAACTGTTTTTT
J: TRBJ1-1; size: .; V: TRBV5-1; D: .; CDR3: CASSLGEGITNTEAFF; DNA: TGCGCCAGCAGCTTGGGTGAGGGAATAACGAACACTGAAGCTTTCTTT
J: TRBJ2-5; size: .; V: TRBV6-6; D: .; CDR3: CASSYQSGTQYF; DNA: TGTGCCAGCAGTTACCAGTCGGGGACCCAGTACTTC
J: TRBJ1-2; size: .; V: TRBV13; D: .; CDR3: CASSLARALNYGYTF; DNA: TGTGCCAGCAGCTTAGCCAGGGCCTTGAACTATGGCTACACCTTC
J: TRBJ2-3; size: .; V: TRBV7-9; D: TRBD1; CDR3: CASSPTGGGSTSTDTQYF; DNA: TGTGCCAGCAGCCCGACAGGGGGCGGGAGTACTAGCACAGATACGCAGTATTTT
J: TRBJ2-1; size: .; V: TRBV7-9; D: .; CDR3: CASSPKGGSPDYQFF; DNA: TGTGCCAGCAGTCCAAAGGGGGGGTCCCCCGATTACCAGTTCTTC
J: TRBJ1-3; size: once; V: TRBV6-5; D: TRBD1; CDR3: CATRDSSGNTIYF; DNA: TGTGCCACAAGGGACAGCTCTGGAAACACCATATATTTT
J: TRBJ1-2; size: .; V: TRBV6-4; D: TRBD1; CDR3: CASSDGGRQGKYRCGYTF; DNA: TGTGCCAGCAGTGACGGGGGGAGACAGGGGAAATATAGATGCGGCTACACCTTC
J: TRBJ1-1; size: .; V: TRBV6-1; D: TRBD1; CDR3: CASSVQSTGFTEAFF; DNA: TGTGCCAGCAGTGTACAATCGACAGGGTTCACTGAAGCTTTCTTT
J: TRBJ2-5; size: once; V: TRBV5-1; D: .; CDR3: CASSEVEETQYF; DNA: TGCGCCAGCAGCGAAGTAGAAGAGACCCAGTACTTC
J: TRBJ2-7; size: .; V: TRBV27; D: TRBD1; CDR3: CASRPGTGHYEQYF; DNA: TGTGCCAGCAGACCCGGGACAGGGCACTACGAGCAGTACTTC
J: TRBJ2-7; size: once; V: TRBV28; D: TRBD1; CDR3: CASHSGTGSFRIYEQYF; DNA: TGTGCCAGCCACAGCGGGACAGGGTCATTTAGAATCTACGAGCAGTACTTC
J: TRBJ1-6; size: .; V: TRBV9; D: TRBD1; CDR3: CASSVGGMTGGSPLHF; DNA: TGTGCCAGCAGCGTAGGGGGAATGACAGGGGGTTCACCCCTCCACTTT
J: TRBJ1-5; size: .; V: TRBV7-9; D: TRBD1; CDR3: CASSLLGQGEQPQHF; DNA: TGTGCCAGCAGCTTACTCGGACAGGGAGAACAGCCCCAGCATTTT
J: TRBJ1-5; size: .; V: TRBV29-1; D: TRBD1; CDR3: CSVGGTVNQPQHF; DNA: TGCAGCGTTGGTGGGACAGTCAATCAGCCCCAGCATTTT
J: TRBJ2-7; size: .; V: TRBV10-3; D: TRBD1; CDR3: CAIGDREYEQYF; DNA: TGTGCCATCGGGGACAGGGAGTACGAGCAGTACTTC
J: TRBJ2-2; size: .; V: TRBV2; D: TRBD1; CDR3: CASSGLTGGAGTGELFF; DNA: TGTGCCAGCAGTGGCCTCACAGGGGGCGCGGGCACCGGGGAGCTGTTTTTT
J: TRBJ2-1; size: .; V: TRBV10-1; D: TRBD2; CDR3: CASSPGTSSDEQFF; DNA: TGCGCCAGCAGCCCCGGGACTAGCTCCGATGAGCAGTTCTTC